The 23 T cell receptor beta chains below come from one sample, sequenced in a study of CD8 T cells in Susac syndrome. The RNA, about 0.5 to 1 ug, was put through reverse transcription using random hexamers. One entry per CDR3 protein, called by TCRdb with MiXCR from the immunoSEQ multiplex PCR reads. Of under 300,000 distinct CDR3 sequences listed, about 96% are singletons. The sample was CD4+ T cells from PBMCs. The receptor set was obtained from a human donor with Susac syndrome.

CDR3 residues: CASSYGLGGAGYEQYF. In nucleotides, the CDR3 is TGTGCCAGCAGTTACGGGTTAGGGGGCGCGGGGTACGAGCAGTACTTC. This chain uses TRBV6-5 with TRBJ2-7; D might be TRBD1 (7 bases). Germline CDR1 is MNHEY and CDR2 is SVGAGI. V was trimmed by 2 bases and J by 4 bases, leaving 18 bases between them. The CDR3 is 16 amino acids.

This chain links TRBV7-2 with TRBJ1-4, with TRBD1 as a possible D gene (6 bases). The CDR3 has 13 amino acids. Germline V gene data show CDR1 as SGHTA and CDR2 as FQGNSA. V shed 3 bases and J shed 7 bases, with 9 bases lying between them. CDR3 loop: CASSFQGSEKLFF. The CDR3 nucleotides read TGTGCCAGCAGCTTCCAGGGGAGTGAAAAACTGTTTTTT.

The V and J genes are TRBV18 and TRBJ2-4; TRBD1 agrees at 8 bases. V shed 3 bases, J shed 9 bases, and the junction held 10 bases outside the gene matches. The germline V gene has CDR1 KGHSH and CDR2 LQKENI. The CDR3 contains 15 residues. This CDR3 reads CASSPQGQGHGIQYF. CDR3 nucleotides: TGTGCCAGCTCACCCCAAGGACAGGGTCATGGCATTCAGTACTTC. Complete variable domain (other parts from reference TRBV18 and TRBJ2-4): NAGVMQNPRHLVRRRGQEARLRCSPMKGHSHVYWYRQLPEEGLKFMVYLQKENIIDESGMPKERFSAEFPKEGPSILRIQQVVRGDSAAYFCASSPQGQGHGIQYFGAGTRLSVL.

About this clonotype itself: The germline gene is not matched at one end of the junction; a read error may be the cause. The V call is TRBV7-7, the J call TRBJ2-1, with D possibly being TRBD2 (6 bases). Germline V gene lookup returns CDR1 SSHAT and CDR2 FNYEAQ (reference sequence). This CDR3 is 18 amino acids long. The CDR3 DNA is TGTGCTAGCAGCTCGAACCGACCTTTGGCGGGACGACACAATGAGCAGTTCTTC. Translating gives CASSSNRPLAGRHNEQFF.

The gene calls are TRBV27 and TRBJ1-2; D possibly corresponds to TRBD1 (6 bases). Trimming left V 7 bases short and J 8 bases short, with 26 bases between. CDR1 MNHEY and CDR2 SMNVEV come from the germline V gene (reference sequence). This CDR3 spans 16 amino acids. The CDR3 region is CASNLSGGQAAGGYTF. The CDR3 region has the DNA TGTGCCAGCAACCTATCCGGGGGGCAGGCGGCGGGAGGCTACACCTTC.

V is TRBV15 and J is TRBJ1-2; D is unclear. Germline V gene sequence: CDR1 LNHNV, CDR2 YYDKDF (reference sequence). The ends were cut back, 0 bases at V and 8 bases at J, with 16 bases in the middle. CDR3 length equals 15 residues. Here the CDR3 reads CATSRDRDLPRGYTF. CDR3 DNA sequence: TGTGCCACCAGCAGAGACCGTGATCTACCGCGGGGCTACACCTTC. The full variable domain, with the rest looked up from reference TRBV15 and TRBJ1-2, is DAMVIQNPRYQVTQFGKPVTLSCSQTLNHNVMYWYQQKSSQAPKLLFHYYDKDFNNEADTPDNFQSRRPNTSFCFLDIRSPGLGDTAMYLCATSRDRDLPRGYTFGSGTRLTVV.

The chain couples TRBV6-5 to TRBJ1-1; a weak D match, TRBD1 (5 bases). This CDR3 is built from 12 residues. Germline values: CDR1 MNHEY, CDR2 SVGAGI. Trimming shortened V by 5 bases and J by 7 bases, and 11 bases separated the two germline ends. The CDR3 here is CASSRQGDEAFF. The CDR3 coding sequence is TGTGCCAGCAGTCGTCAAGGGGATGAAGCTTTCTTT.

The chain recombines TRBV29-1 with TRBJ2-1; TRBD1 matches at 7 bases. The germline V gene has CDR1 SQVTM and CDR2 ANQGSEA. This CDR3 region has 12 residues. With 6 bases clipped from V and 10 bases from J, the junction kept 9 bases outside the gene matches. The CDR3 coding sequence is TGCAGCGTCGATGACAGGGCAGGCGAGCAGTTCTTC. Amino acid sequence: CSVDDRAGEQFF.

The chain has TRBV29-1 and TRBJ1-1; no clear D gene. The V end was cut by 3 bases, the J end by 10 bases, with 15 bases between. The CDR3 consists of 12 residues. Germline CDR1 SQVTM, CDR2 ANQGSEA. CDR3 coding DNA: TGCAGCGTTGAGGCCGCAACCTGGGGAGCTTTCTTT. Encoded protein: CSVEAATWGAFF.

V usage is TRBV20-1 and J usage is TRBJ1-3; D is unclear. Looked up from germline, CDR1 is DFQATT and CDR2 is SNEGSKA (reference sequence). V lost 2 bases, J lost 3 bases, and 5 bases lay in between. This CDR3 contains 12 residues. CDR3 DNA: TGCAGTGCTAGAAGGAGTGGAAACACCATATATTTT. The encoded protein is CSARRSGNTIYF.

The sample holds one count of this clonotype. V is TRBV12-3 or TRBV12-4 and J is TRBJ1-1, with D possibly TRBD1 on 5 matching bases. The CDR3 runs 14 residues. V was cut by 4 bases and J by 4 bases, with 13 bases left in between. The CDR3 coding sequence is TGTGCCAGCAGTTACAGGCCCTGGGCCACTGAAGCTTTCTTT. Translating gives CASSYRPWATEAFF.

The rearrangement uses TRBV30 and TRBJ2-7; D ambiguous. V was trimmed by 2 bases and J by 4 bases, leaving 9 bases between them. This CDR3 comprises 12 residues. In germline, CDR1 is GTSNPN, CDR2 SVGIG (reference sequence). The CDR3 nucleotides read TGTGCCTGGAGTAGGCTTTCATACGAGCAGTACTTC. Protein sequence: CAWSRLSYEQYF.

The rearrangement joins TRBV7-2 to TRBJ2-2, with D possibly matching TRBD2 (5 bases). Germline V gene data show CDR1 as SGHTA and CDR2 as FQGNSA. Trimming cost V 0 bases and J 9 bases, with 11 bases left between them. This CDR3 region has 14 residues. The CDR3 is CASSLAGVSRELFF. DNA for the CDR3: TGTGCCAGCAGCTTAGCGGGAGTTTCTCGGGAGCTGTTTTTT. The full variable domain, with the rest looked up from reference TRBV7-2 and TRBJ2-2, is GAGVSQSPSNKVTEKGKDVELRCDPISGHTALYWYRQSLGQGLEFLIYFQGNSAPDKSGLPSDRFSAERTGGSVSTLTIQRTQQEDSAVYLCASSLAGVSRELFFGEGSRLTVL.

This rearrangement joins TRBV30 to TRBJ2-6, with 7 bases lining up with TRBD2. Germline-derived CDR1 and CDR2 are GTSNPN and SVGIG (reference sequence). The CDR3 runs 16 residues. V shed 4 bases and J 0 bases; nucleotides not matched to a gene: 6. The CDR3 loop is CAWTLGGSSGANVLTF. DNA of the CDR3: TGTGCCTGGACCTTGGGGGGGTCCTCTGGGGCCAACGTCCTGACTTTC.

V and J are TRBV5-6 and TRBJ2-3, with D uncertain. CDR1 is SGHDT and CDR2 is YYEEEE in the germline V gene. Deletions cut 2 bases from V and 3 bases from J, with 13 bases between. The CDR3 spans 15 residues. The CDR3 nucleotides read TGTGCCAGCAGCTTCTTAGTAGCCGGAACAGATACGCAGTATTTT. This codes for CASSFLVAGTDTQYF.

The gene calls are TRBV24-1 and TRBJ2-2, with 13 bases identical to TRBD2. V lost 4 bases to trimming and J lost 3 bases; unmatched junction nucleotides: 1. CDR3 length: 16 amino acids. Germline lookup yields CDR1 KGHDR and CDR2 SFDVKD. The CDR3 sequence is CATSDGLAGDTGELFF. For the CDR3, the DNA is TGTGCCACCAGTGACGGACTAGCGGGAGACACCGGGGAGCTGTTTTTT.

In DNA, the CDR3 is TGTGCCAGTTGCCCCCAGCGGGATCGCTACGAGCAGTACTTC. As protein: CASCPQRDRYEQYF. The chain has TRBV12-3 or TRBV12-4 and TRBJ2-7; TRBD2 matches 7 bases. V shed 9 bases and J 3 bases; nucleotides not matched to a gene: 11. This CDR3 is built from 14 residues.

This clonotype was seen a single time. V usage is TRBV10-3 and J usage is TRBJ2-1, with 7 nucleotides matching TRBD1. The V gene's germline CDR1 is ENHRY and CDR2 SYGVKD. Trimming at V came to 2 bases and at J to 9 bases, leaving 10 bases not matched to a gene. This CDR3 has 15 residues. CDR3 nucleotides: TGTGCCATCAGTGAGAGGAGGAATAGGGACAGTGAGCAGTTCTTC. It yields the protein CAISERRNRDSEQFF.

The gene calls are TRBV20-1 and TRBJ2-6, with D hard to call. CDR1 and CDR2 (germline): DFQATT, SNEGSKA (reference sequence). CDR3 length: 13 residues. The germline V and J ends were trimmed by 4 bases and 2 bases, with 6 bases remaining between them. CDR3 residues: CSATLAGANVLTF. For the CDR3, the DNA is TGCAGTGCTACCCTGGCTGGGGCCAACGTCCTGACTTTC.

The chain employs TRBV30 and TRBJ2-3; 9 nucleotides line up with TRBD2. The V segment lost 1 base and the J segment 6 bases; nucleotides outside the gene matches: 14. CDR3 length: 17 amino acids. CDR1 GTSNPN and CDR2 SVGIG come from the germline V gene (reference sequence). The CDR3 is CAWSAPLSLAGRDTQYF. CDR3 sequence (DNA): TGTGCCTGGAGTGCCCCCTTGTCCCTAGCGGGAAGGGATACGCAGTATTTT.

The chain has TRBV5-4 and TRBJ1-4; 7 bases agree with TRBD1. CDR1 is SGHNT, CDR2 YYREEE, per germline (reference sequence). V shed 2 bases and J 3 bases; nucleotides not matched to a gene: 4. This CDR3 is 15 amino acids long. Here the CDR3 reads CASSFGQAPNEKLFF. The CDR3 region has the DNA TGTGCCAGCAGCTTCGGACAGGCCCCTAATGAAAAACTGTTTTTT.

The V and J genes are TRBV11-2 and TRBJ2-1; TRBD2 is a possible D gene (6 bases). This CDR3 contains 15 residues. The V and J ends lost 3 bases and 7 bases respectively, with 16 bases between them. CDR1 SGHAT and CDR2 FQNNGV come from the germline V gene. CDR3 in amino acids: CASSFRTAGRNEQFF. CDR3 coding DNA: TGTGCCAGCAGCTTCCGTACGGCGGGACGTAATGAGCAGTTCTTC.

This chain uses TRBV7-2 with TRBJ2-2, with 10 positions matching TRBD2. CDR3 length: 17 residues. The V and J ends lost 1 base and 6 bases, in that order; junction bases with no gene match: 8. CDR1 and CDR2 from the germline V gene are SGHTA and FQGNSA. CDR3 amino acids: CASSLVPPSGRPGELFF. In DNA form, the CDR3 reads TGTGCCAGCAGCTTAGTCCCCCCTAGCGGGAGACCCGGGGAGCTGTTTTTT.